This T cell receptor beta chain was sequenced for a study of blood T cell repertoires in COVID-19. Study at large: From the United States, Italy and Spain came samples of acute and convalescent COVID-19. PBMCs, B-cell-depleted T cells, or T cells were the source of the cDNA or gDNA that made up the material.

TCRdb's copy holds only in-frame clones and misses some; the assay was immunoSEQ multiplex PCR. The table has around 91,000 clones, approximately 85% seen once. This CDR3 spans 16 amino acids. V lost 2 bases to trimming and J lost 0 bases, with 14 bases between them. The germline CDR1 and CDR2 sequences are PRHDT and FYEKMQ (reference sequence). The J gene is TRBJ2-7, the V gene TRBV13, with D possibly being TRBD1 (5 bases). Sequencing was done on a sample of peripheral blood. This sequence originates from a human donor in a cohort sampled during active COVID-19. CDR3: CASSLRRGLDSYEQYF. The CDR3 DNA reads as TGTGCCAGCAGCTTAAGAAGGGGATTGGACTCCTACGAGCAGTACTTC.